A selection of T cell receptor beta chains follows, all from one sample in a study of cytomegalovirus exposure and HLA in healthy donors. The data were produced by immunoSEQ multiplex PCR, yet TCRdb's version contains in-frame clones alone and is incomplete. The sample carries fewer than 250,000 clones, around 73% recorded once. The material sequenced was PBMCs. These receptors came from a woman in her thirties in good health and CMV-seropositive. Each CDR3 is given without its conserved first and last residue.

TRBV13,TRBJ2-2,ASSRGLVANTGELF
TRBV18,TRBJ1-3,ASSPLTLQRSGNTIY
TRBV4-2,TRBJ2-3,ASSQDTGYTDTQY
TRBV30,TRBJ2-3,ACDSGGGDTQY
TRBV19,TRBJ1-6,ASKFGRVENPSPLH
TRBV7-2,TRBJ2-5,ASSLDSETQY
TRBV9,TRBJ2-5,ASSGTQETQY
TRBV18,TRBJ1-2,ASSPTGTNYGYT
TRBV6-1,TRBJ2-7,ASTYTGSEQY
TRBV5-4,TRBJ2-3,ASSSADTQY
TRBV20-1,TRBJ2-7,SALLGEQY
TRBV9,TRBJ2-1,ASSVVGGGSYNEQF
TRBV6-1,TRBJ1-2,ASSGWSPPGYGYT
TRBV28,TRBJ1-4,ASSLIGEANEKLF
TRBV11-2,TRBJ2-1,ASISEGTSGANEQF
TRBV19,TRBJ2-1,ASSGLELAYNEQF
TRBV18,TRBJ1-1,ASSPNQGIEAF
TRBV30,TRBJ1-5,AWSLEYSNQPQH
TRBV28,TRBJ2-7,ASSPGTHLSSAYEQY
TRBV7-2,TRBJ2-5,ASSLGLAGATQY
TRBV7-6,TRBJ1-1,ASSLVVTGGTEAF
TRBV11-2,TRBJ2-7,ASSIGLGHYEQY
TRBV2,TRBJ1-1,ASSMNTEAF
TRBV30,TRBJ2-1,AWSEMTTYNEQF
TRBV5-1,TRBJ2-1,ASRPLAGEDNEQF
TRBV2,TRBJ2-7,ASGGSGRVSYEQY
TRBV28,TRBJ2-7,ATLSGQGNNEQY
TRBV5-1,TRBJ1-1,ASSLTRDRHMNTEAF
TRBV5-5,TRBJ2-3,ASSGKRGQADTQY
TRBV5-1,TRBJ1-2,ASSPGTGEVHGYT
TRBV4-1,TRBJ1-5,ASSQENAGQPQH
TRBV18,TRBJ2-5,ASSPTQHQETQY
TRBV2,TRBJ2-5,ASSGRRGQETQY
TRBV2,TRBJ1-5,ASSRQVSNQPQH
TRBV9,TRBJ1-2,ASSVPAGQGTSDYGYT
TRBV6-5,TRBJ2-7,ASSPDGSRSYEQY
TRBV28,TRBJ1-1,ASRGGYTEAF
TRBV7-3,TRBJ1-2,ATKLRGRYGYT
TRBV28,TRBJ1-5,ASKVPGHSNQPQH
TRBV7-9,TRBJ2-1,ASALAGLDNEQF
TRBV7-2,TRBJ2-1,ASTLGSGGSSYNEQF
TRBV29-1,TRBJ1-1,SVHPDRLNTEAF
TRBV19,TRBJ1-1,ASSALQGQTEAF
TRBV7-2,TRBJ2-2,ASGPLGLAVPNTGELF
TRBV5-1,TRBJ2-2,ASSLGPGGTGELF
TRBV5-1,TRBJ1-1,ASSRRGTGNTEAF
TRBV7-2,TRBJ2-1,ASSFRRGLTDNEQF
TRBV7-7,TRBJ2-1,ASSPGTGVGNEQF
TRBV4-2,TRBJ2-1,ASSQVLAENNEQF
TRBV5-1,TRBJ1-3,ASSTGQGTGNTIY
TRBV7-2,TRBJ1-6,ASGEGNRYNSPLH
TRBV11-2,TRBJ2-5,ASSPRGSAETQY
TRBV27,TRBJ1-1,ASSLSGRRGVEAF
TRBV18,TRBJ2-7,ASSPAPRDRVSEQY
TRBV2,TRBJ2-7,ASWGGGVYEQY
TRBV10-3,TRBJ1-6,ATCTGSSYNSPLH
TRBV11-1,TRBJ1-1,ASSDRSGTEAF
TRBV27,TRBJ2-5,ASRGLLGGGRETQY
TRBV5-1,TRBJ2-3,ASSLGLDTSTDTQY
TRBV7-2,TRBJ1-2,ASSSRTGHGYT